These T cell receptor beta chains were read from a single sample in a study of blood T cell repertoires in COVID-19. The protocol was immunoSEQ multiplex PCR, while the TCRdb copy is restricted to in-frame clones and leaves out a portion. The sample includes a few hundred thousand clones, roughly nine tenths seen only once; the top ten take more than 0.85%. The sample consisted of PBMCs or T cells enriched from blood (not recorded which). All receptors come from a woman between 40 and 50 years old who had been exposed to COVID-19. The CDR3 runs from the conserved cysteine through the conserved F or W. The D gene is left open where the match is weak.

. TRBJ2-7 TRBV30 CAWSLGFSGEQYF
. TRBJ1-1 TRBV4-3 CASSQVSRGTEAFF
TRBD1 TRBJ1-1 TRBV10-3 CAISESSRQGYYSKAEAFF
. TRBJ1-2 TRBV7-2 CASSPDRAGGYTF
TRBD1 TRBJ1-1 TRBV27 CASSLGQGITEAFF
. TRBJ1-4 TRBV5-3 CARRRPVILLPHSYF
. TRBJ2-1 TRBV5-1 CASSLASASYNEQFF
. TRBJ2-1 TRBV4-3 CASSREHEQFF
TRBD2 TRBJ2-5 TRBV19 CASRGTSGSKTQYF
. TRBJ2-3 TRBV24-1 CATSGAGDPTDTQYF